This T cell receptor beta chain was identified in a study of T cells in women clearing cervical HPV infection. This CDR3 has 15 residues. With 3 bases clipped from V and 4 bases from J, the junction kept 6 bases outside the gene matches. The germline gives CDR1 MNHNS, CDR2 SASEGT. Clones were sequenced by immunoSEQ multiplex PCR, and TCRdb holds only the in-frame ones, with some missing. This sample's table reports roughly 48,000 clones. About this clone itself: The read gets to within 3 residues of the CDR3 end, and the germline J gene fills in the rest.

The receptor was derived from a woman between 18 and 70 years old with a cervical HPV16 infection that either progressed to CIN3+ or cleared (not recorded which). The chain couples TRBV6-1 to TRBJ2-3, with 8 positions matching TRBD1. Sequencing was done on a sample of blood buffy coat. The CDR3 DNA, read in part, is TGTGCCAGCAGTGAGACAGGGGTGATATCAGATACG. This encodes CASSETGVISDT. The whole CDR3 sequence is CASSETGVISDTQYF.